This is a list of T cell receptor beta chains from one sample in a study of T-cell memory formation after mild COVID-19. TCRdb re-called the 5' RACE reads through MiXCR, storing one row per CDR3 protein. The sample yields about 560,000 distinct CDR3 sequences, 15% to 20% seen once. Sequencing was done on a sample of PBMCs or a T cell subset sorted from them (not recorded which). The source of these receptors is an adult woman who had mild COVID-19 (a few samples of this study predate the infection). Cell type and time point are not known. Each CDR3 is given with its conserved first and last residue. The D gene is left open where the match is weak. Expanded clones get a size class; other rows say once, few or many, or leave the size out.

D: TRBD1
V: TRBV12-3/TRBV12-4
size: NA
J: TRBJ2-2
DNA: TGTGCCAGCTCAAATTACCGGGACAGGGTTGGGTCCGGGGAGCTGTTTTTT
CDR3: CASSNYRDRVGSGELFF

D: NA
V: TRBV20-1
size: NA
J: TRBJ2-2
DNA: TGCAGTGCTAGAGTGGGCGGCGCGGAGACCGGGGAGCTGTTTTTT
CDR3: CSARVGGAETGELFF

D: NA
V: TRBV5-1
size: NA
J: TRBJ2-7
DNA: TGCGCCAGCAGCTTGGGAGGCGAGGACCCCTACGAGCAGTACTTC
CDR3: CASSLGGEDPYEQYF

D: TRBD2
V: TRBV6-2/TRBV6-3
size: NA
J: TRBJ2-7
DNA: TGTGCCAGCCGAGCGGGAGGGTTCTACGAGCAGTACTTC
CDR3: CASRAGGFYEQYF

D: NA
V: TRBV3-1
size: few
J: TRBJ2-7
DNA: TGTGCCAGCAGACCTACCGAGGGGGTCTCCTACGAGCAGTACTTC
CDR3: CASRPTEGVSYEQYF

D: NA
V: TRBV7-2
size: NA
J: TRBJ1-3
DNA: TGTGCCAGCAGCATAGGACAGCCGAGCTCTGGAAACACCATATATTTT
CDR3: CASSIGQPSSGNTIYF

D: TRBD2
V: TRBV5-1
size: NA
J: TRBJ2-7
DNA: TGCGCCAGCAGCCCGGGGACTAGCGGGGTTTTTGGCGAGCAGTACTTC
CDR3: CASSPGTSGVFGEQYF

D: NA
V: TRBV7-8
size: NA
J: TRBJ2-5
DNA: TGTGCCAGCAGCCAAGGATTTCGAGAGACCCAGTACTTC
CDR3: CASSQGFRETQYF

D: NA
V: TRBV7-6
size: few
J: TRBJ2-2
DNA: TGTGCCAGCAGCTTAGGTTCAGGGAGCACCGGGGAGCTGTTTTTT
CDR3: CASSLGSGSTGELFF

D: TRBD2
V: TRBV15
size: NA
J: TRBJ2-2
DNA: TGTGCCACCAGCAGAGCGGGGGGGCAACCCGGGGAGCTGTTTTTT
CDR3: CATSRAGGQPGELFF

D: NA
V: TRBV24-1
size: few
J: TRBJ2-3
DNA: TGTGCCACCAGTGATCCGAGGACGAGAAGCACAGATACGCAGTATTTT
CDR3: CATSDPRTRSTDTQYF

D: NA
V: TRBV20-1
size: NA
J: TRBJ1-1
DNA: TGCAGTGCTAGGGGGGGGAGAAACACTGAAGCTTTCTTT
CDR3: CSARGGRNTEAFF

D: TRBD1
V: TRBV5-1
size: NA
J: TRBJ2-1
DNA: TGCGCCAGCAGCTTTTACTCAGGGGGCGCCGAGAATGAGCAGTTCTTC
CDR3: CASSFYSGGAENEQFF

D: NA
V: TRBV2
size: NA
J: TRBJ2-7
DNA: TGTGCCAGCAGGGTAGGGGTTTGGTCCTACGAGCAGTACTTC
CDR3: CASRVGVWSYEQYF

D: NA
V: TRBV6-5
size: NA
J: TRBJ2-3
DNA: TGTGCCAGCAGTACATGGACTACAGCGGGGCAGTATTTT
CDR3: CASSTWTTAGQYF

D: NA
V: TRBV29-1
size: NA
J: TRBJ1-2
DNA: TGCAGCGTTGAAGATCCCCAGGGCTATGGCTACACCTTC
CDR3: CSVEDPQGYGYTF

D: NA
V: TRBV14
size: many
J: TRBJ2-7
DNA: TGTGCCAGCAGCCAAGTCACAGGGAGTAACTACGAGCAGTACTTC
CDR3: CASSQVTGSNYEQYF

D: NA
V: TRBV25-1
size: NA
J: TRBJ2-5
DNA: TGTGCATGTGAACGTCAGGGACAAGAGACCCAGTACTTC
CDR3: CACERQGQETQYF

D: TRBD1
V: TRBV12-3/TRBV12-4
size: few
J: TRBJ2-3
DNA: TGTGCCAGCAGCGACAGGGAAGAAACAGATACGCAGTATTTT
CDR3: CASSDREETDTQYF

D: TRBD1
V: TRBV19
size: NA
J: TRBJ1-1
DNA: TGTGCCAGTAGTATGAGGACAGGCACTAAGGCAAAGGCTGAAGCTTTCTTT
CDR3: CASSMRTGTKAKAEAFF

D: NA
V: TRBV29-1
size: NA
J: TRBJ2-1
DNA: TGCAGCTCTCGGGACCCCGGTCAGCAGTTCTTC
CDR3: CSSRDPGQQFF

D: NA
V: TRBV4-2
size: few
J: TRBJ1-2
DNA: TGTGCCAGCAGCCAAGCGACGTTGGTGGCAGACTATGGCTACACCTTC
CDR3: CASSQATLVADYGYTF

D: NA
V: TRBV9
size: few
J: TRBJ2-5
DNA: TGTGCCAGCAGCGTAGGAGGAGCCCAAGAGACCCAGTACTTC
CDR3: CASSVGGAQETQYF

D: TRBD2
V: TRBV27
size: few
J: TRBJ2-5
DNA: TGTGCCAGCAAGGAGGGAGGGCCGGTAGAGACCCAGTACTTC
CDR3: CASKEGGPVETQYF

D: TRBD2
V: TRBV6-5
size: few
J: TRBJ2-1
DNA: TGTGCCAGCAGTTACTATTCGGGACTAGCCTACAATGAGCAGTTCTTC
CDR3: CASSYYSGLAYNEQFF

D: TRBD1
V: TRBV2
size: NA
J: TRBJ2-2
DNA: TGTGCCAGCGAAAGACTGCCCGGGACAGCGCTCACCGGGGAGCTGTTTTTT
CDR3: CASERLPGTALTGELFF

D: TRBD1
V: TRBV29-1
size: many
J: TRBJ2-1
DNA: TGCAGCGTTGAGCGGGACAGGGGAGCTGAGCAGTTCTTC
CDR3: CSVERDRGAEQFF

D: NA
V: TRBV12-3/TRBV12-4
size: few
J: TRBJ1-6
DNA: TGTGCCAGCAGACCTCGGGACGGACCTAATTCACCCCTCCACTTT
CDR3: CASRPRDGPNSPLHF

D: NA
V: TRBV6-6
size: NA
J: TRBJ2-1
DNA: TGTGCCAGCAGTTACCCCGGGACCCACAATGAGCAGTTCTTC
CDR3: CASSYPGTHNEQFF

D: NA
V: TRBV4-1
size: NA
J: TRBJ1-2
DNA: TGCGCCAGCAGCCAAGACCCGACGGGGGGAGTAAGCTATGGCTACACCTTC
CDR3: CASSQDPTGGVSYGYTF

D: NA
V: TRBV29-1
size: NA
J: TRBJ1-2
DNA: TGCAGCGTTACGGGGGCCCATGGCTACACCTTC
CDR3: CSVTGAHGYTF

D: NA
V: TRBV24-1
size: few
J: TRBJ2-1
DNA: TGTGCCACCAGTGACCCAACCACGACAGGATACTACAATGAGCAGTTCTTC
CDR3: CATSDPTTTGYYNEQFF

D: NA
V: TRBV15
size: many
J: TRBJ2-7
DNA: TGTGCCACCAGCAGAGATTTTTGGAGTTACGAGCAGTACTTC
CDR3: CATSRDFWSYEQYF

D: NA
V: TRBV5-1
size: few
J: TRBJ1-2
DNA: TGCGCCAGCAGCTTGGAGCGCGGTAACTATGGCTACACCTTC
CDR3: CASSLERGNYGYTF

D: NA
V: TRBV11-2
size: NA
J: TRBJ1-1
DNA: TGTGCCAGCGGTTCGGCAGGTTTAAACACTGAAGCTTTCTTT
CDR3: CASGSAGLNTEAFF

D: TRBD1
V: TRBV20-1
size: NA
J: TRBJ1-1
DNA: TGCAGTGCTAGAGATCGACAGGGTTGGGGCTACCCTGAAGCTTTCTTT
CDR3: CSARDRQGWGYPEAFF

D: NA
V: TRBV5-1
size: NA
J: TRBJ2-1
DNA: TGCGCCAGCAGACTGCCCGATAATGAGCAGTTCTTC
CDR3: CASRLPDNEQFF

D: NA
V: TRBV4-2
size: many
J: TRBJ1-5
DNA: TGTGCCAGCAGCTCCGTGGGCAATCAGCCCCAGCATTTT
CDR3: CASSSVGNQPQHF

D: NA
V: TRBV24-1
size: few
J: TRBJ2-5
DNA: TGTGCCACCAGTGGTGCCTCACAAGAGACCCAGTACTTC
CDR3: CATSGASQETQYF

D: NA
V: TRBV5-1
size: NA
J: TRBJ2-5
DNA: TGCGCCAGCAGCTTGTCGATGGAGACCCAGTACTTC
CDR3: CASSLSMETQYF

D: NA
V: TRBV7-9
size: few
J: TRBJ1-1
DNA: TGTGCCAGCAGCGCCGACAGCTCCCACACTGAAGCTTTCTTT
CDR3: CASSADSSHTEAFF

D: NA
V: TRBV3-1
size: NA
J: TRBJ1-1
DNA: TGTGCCAGCAGCCCCGGGGAAGGGAAGGCTTTCTTT
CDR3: CASSPGEGKAFF

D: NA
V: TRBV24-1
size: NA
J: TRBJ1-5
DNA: TGTGCCACCAGTGATTCCAGGGGATTTCAGCCCCAGCATTTT
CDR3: CATSDSRGFQPQHF

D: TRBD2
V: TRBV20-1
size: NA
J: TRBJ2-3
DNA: TGCAGTGCTAGCGGACTAGCGGGGGGAACAGATACGCAGTATTTT
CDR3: CSASGLAGGTDTQYF

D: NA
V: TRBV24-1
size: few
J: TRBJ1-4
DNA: TGTGCCACCCAGAGAGGGTTAAATGAAAAACTGTTTTTT
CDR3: CATQRGLNEKLFF

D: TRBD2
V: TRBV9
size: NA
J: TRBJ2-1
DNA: TGTGCCAGCAGCGTAGCCGCCTCCGGGACTAGTGGCTACAATGAGCAGTTCTTC
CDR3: CASSVAASGTSGYNEQFF

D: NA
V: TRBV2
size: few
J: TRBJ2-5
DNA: TGTGCCAGCAGTGGTCGTCTAGCGAGGGAGACCCAGTACTTC
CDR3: CASSGRLARETQYF

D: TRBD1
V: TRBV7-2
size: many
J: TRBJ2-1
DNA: TGTGCCAGCAGCTTAGGTGGGACAGGCTACAATGAGCAGTTCTTC
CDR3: CASSLGGTGYNEQFF

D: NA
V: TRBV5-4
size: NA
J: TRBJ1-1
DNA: TGTGCCAGCAGCCTGCCAGGGGCGGAAACTGAAGCTTTCTTT
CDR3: CASSLPGAETEAFF

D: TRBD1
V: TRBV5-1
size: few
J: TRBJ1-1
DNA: TGCGCCAGCAGCTTGGGGGACAGGGCCTTTAACACTGAAGCTTTCTTT
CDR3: CASSLGDRAFNTEAFF

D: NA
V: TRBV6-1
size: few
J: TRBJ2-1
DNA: TGTGCCAGCACACAGGGTCGGGGCGTAGGGCAGTTCTTC
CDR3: CASTQGRGVGQFF

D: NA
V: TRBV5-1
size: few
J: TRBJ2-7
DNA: TGCGCCAGCAGCTTCCTGGGGACGTCCTACGAGCAGTACTTC
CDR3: CASSFLGTSYEQYF

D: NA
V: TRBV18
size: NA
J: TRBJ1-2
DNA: TGTGCCAGCTCACCGGTCGAGGGCTATGGCTACACCTTC
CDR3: CASSPVEGYGYTF